This TCR beta chain was recorded in a study of blood T cell repertoires in COVID-19. Study overall: Sources were T cells, B-cell-depleted T cells, or PBMCs; the material itself was cDNA or gDNA.

Germline lookup yields CDR1 SGDLS and CDR2 YYNGEE. V lost 3 bases, J lost 9 bases, and 16 bases lay in between. CDR3 length: 14 amino acids. The method was immunoSEQ multiplex PCR; TCRdb's version includes in-frame clones alone and lacks a portion of them. The table has 400,000 or so clones, approximately 86% seen once. The chain combines TRBV9 with TRBJ2-1; possible D gene TRBD2, 5 bases. The receptor's source is a human donor in a cohort sampled during active COVID-19. The sequencing sample was made of peripheral blood. CDR3 residues: CASSGQFLGGEQFF. DNA for the CDR3: TGTGCCAGCAGCGGGCAGTTCCTCGGAGGTGAGCAGTTCTTC.